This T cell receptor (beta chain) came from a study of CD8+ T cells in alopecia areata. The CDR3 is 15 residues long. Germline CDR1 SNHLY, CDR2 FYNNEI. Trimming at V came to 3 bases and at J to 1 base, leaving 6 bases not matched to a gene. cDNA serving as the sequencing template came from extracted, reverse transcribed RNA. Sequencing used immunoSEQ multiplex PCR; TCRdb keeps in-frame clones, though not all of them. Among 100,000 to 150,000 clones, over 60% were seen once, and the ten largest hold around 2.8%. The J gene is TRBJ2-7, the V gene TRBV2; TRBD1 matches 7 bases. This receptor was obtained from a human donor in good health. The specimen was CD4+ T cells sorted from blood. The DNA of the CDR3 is TGTGCCAGCAGTGAGGTTCGGGGACAGTCCTACGAGCAGTACTTC. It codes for CASSEVRGQSYEQYF.